This TCR beta chain emerged from a study of shared clonotypes between healthy human individuals. Regarding the study as a whole: Genetic and exposure-history diversity was limited by the few donors. Generally, naive subsets (rather than memory subsets) showed larger estimated richness.

The study ran the assay at deep level. The sorted-subset replicate PCRs were given around 190 ng DNA, which is tens of thousands of T cell genomes. Data came from immunoSEQ multiplex PCR; TCRdb stores just in-frame clones and leaves some out. This sample has roughly 1,000,000 clones, with 75% to 85% found just once. Comments on this clone: The antigen is unknown.

CDR3 length: 13 amino acids. Trimming removed 1 base from V and 4 bases from J, with 6 bases in between. The chain is built from TRBV5-3 and TRBJ1-5; D ambiguous. TRBV5-3 is known as an ORF, though its function is uncertain. Sequencing was carried out using memory CD4+ T cells from PBMCs. Indicated subset: CD45RA-negative fraction. This clonotype was obtained from a man between 18 and 35 years old in good health. Some clones in this sample may be carry-over from other donors' samples. CDR3 DNA sequence: TGTGCCAGAAGCTTGAAGGCAAATCAGCCCCAGCATTTT. Its translation: CARSLKANQPQHF.